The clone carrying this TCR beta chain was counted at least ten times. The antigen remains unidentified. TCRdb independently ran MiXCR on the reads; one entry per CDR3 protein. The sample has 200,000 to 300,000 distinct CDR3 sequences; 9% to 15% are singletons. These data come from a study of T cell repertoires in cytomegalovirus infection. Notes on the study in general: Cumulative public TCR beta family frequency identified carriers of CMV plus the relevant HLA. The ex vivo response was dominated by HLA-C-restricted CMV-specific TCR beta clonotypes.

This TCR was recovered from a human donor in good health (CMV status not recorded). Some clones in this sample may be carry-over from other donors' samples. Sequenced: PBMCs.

CDR3 sequence reads: CASSSGTGTIAGKLFF. The DNA of the CDR3 is TGTGCCAGCAGCTCGGGAACCGGGACCATAGCCGGAAAACTGTTTTTT. V is TRBV7-2 and J is TRBJ1-4, with a tentative D call TRBD1 (5 bases). Germline-derived CDR1 and CDR2 are SGHTA and FQGNSA. The CDR3 totals 16 residues. V gave up 4 bases and J gave up 10 bases, with 22 bases separating them. The full variable domain, completed using reference TRBV7-2 and TRBJ1-4, is GAGVSQSPSNKVTEKGKDVELRCDPISGHTALYWYRQSLGQGLEFLIYFQGNSAPDKSGLPSDRFSAERTGGSVSTLTIQRTQQEDSAVYLCASSSGTGTIAGKLFFGSGTQLSVL.